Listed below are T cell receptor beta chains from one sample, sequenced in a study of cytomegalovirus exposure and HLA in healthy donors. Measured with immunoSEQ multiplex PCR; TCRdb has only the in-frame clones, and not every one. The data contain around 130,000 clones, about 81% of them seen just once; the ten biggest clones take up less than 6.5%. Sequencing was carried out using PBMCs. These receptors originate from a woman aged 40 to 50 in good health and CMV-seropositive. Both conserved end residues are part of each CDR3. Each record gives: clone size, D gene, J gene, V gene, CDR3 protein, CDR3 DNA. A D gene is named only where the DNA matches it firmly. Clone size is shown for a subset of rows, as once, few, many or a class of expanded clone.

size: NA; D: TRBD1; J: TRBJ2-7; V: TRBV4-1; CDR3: CASSQEFSDREAYEQYF; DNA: TGCGCCAGCAGCCAAGAATTTTCGGACAGGGAAGCCTACGAGCAGTACTTC
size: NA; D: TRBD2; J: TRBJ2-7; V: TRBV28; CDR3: CASSLGLADSYEQYF; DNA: TGTGCCAGCAGTTTAGGGCTAGCGGACTCCTACGAGCAGTACTTC
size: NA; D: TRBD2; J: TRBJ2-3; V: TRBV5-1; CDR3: CASSSGLAGGTSTDTQYF; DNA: TGCGCCAGCAGCTCCGGACTAGCGGGGGGAACGAGCACAGATACGCAGTATTTT
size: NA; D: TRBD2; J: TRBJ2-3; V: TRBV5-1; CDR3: CASSPTSGGTDTQYF; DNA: TGCGCCAGCAGTCCGACTAGCGGGGGCACAGATACGCAGTATTTT
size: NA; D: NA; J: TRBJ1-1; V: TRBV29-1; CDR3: CSVQVSLNTEAFF; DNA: TGCAGCGTTCAGGTCAGCTTGAACACTGAAGCTTTCTTT
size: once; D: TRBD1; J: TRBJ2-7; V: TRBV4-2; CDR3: CASSQATGTGYEQYF; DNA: TGTGCCAGCAGCCAAGCGACCGGGACAGGTTACGAGCAGTACTTC
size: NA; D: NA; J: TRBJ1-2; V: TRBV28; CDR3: CASSLWGGGYTF; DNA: TGTGCCAGCAGTTTATGGGGAGGGGGCTACACCTTC
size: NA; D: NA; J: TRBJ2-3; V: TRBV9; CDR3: CASSARTDTQYF; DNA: TGTGCCAGCAGCGCTAGAACAGATACGCAGTATTTT
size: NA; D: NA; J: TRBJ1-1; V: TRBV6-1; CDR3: CASSGDSRGTEAFF; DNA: TGTGCCAGCAGTGGAGACAGCCGTGGCACTGAAGCTTTCTTT
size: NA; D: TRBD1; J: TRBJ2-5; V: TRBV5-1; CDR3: CASSYTGGYETQYF; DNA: TGCGCCAGCAGCTATACAGGGGGGTACGAGACCCAGTACTTC
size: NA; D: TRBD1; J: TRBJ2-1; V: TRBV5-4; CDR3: CASSLLDRDNEQFF; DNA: TGTGCCAGCAGCTTGTTGGACAGGGACAATGAGCAGTTCTTC
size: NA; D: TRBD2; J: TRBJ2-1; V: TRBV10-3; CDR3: CATGTIENEQFF; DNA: TGTGCCACCGGGACTATTGAGAATGAGCAGTTCTTC
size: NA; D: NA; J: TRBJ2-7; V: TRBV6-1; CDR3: CASSEAALGRNEQYF; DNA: TGTGCCAGCAGTGAAGCAGCGCTTGGGAGGAACGAGCAGTACTTC
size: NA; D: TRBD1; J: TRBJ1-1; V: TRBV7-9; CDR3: CASSSGDRGKTEAFF; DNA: TGTGCCAGCAGCTCGGGGGACAGGGGGAAGACTGAAGCTTTCTTT
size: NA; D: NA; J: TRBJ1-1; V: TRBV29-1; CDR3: CSVQGIWGTEAFF; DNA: TGCAGCGTACAGGGAATCTGGGGCACTGAAGCTTTCTTT
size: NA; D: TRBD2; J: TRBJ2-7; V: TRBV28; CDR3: CASNQREGLYEQYF; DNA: TGTGCCAGCAACCAGCGGGAGGGACTATACGAGCAGTACTTC
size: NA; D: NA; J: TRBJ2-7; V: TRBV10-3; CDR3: CAIRAGGGVTYEQYF; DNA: TGTGCCATCAGGGCCGGAGGGGGGGTGACCTACGAGCAGTACTTC
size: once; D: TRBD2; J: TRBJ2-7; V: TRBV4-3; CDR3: CASSQGISGTSGRYEQYF; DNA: TGCGCCAGCAGCCAAGGTATTTCCGGGACTAGCGGGAGGTACGAGCAGTACTTC
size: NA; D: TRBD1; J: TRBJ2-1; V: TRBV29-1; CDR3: CSVVVSRGNEQFF; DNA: TGCAGCGTTGTAGTAAGCAGGGGGAATGAGCAGTTCTTC
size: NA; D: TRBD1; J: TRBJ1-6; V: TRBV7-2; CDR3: CASSLPQGVNSPLHF; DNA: TGTGCCAGCAGCTTACCACAGGGGGTTAATTCACCCCTCCACTTT
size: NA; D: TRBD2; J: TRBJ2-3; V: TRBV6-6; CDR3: CASKFSGRATDTQYF; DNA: TGTGCCAGCAAATTTAGCGGGAGGGCTACAGATACGCAGTATTTT
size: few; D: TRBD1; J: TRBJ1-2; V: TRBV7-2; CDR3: CASSPQDRGNSYTF; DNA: TGTGCCAGCAGCCCACAGGACAGGGGTAATAGCTACACCTTC
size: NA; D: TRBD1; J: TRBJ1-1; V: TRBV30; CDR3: CAWSSATGTETEAFF; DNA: TGTGCCTGGAGTTCAGCGACAGGGACGGAGACTGAAGCTTTCTTT
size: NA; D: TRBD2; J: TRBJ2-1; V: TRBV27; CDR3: CASSLHPQREWNEQFF; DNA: TGTGCCAGCAGTTTACATCCACAGCGGGAGTGGAATGAGCAGTTCTTC
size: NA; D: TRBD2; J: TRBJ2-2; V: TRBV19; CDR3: CATSGGAGTGELFF; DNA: TGTGCTACTAGCGGGGGGGCGGGCACCGGGGAGCTGTTTTTT
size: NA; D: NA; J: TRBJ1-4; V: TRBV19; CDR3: CASTIHGGNEKLFF; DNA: TGTGCCAGTACCATTCATGGGGGGAATGAAAAACTGTTTTTT